The present entry profiles one T cell receptor (beta chain) with its context. The data were obtained in a study of technical replicates of blood from several donors. Sequencing used immunoSEQ multiplex PCR; TCRdb keeps in-frame clones, though not all of them. The sample records fewer than 80,000 clones, approximately 86% being singletons. The CDR3 has 13 residues. Per germline, CDR1 SNHLY and CDR2 FYNNEI. This TCR was recovered from a human donor in good health. Some clones in this sample may be carry-over from other donors' samples. The sequenced sample consisted of PBMCs. The chain employs TRBV2 and TRBJ1-6, with 8 bases matching TRBD1. The CDR3 loop is CASGRGQNSPLHF. The CDR3 DNA reads as TGTGCGTCGGGCAGGGGGCAGAATTCACCCCTCCACTTT.